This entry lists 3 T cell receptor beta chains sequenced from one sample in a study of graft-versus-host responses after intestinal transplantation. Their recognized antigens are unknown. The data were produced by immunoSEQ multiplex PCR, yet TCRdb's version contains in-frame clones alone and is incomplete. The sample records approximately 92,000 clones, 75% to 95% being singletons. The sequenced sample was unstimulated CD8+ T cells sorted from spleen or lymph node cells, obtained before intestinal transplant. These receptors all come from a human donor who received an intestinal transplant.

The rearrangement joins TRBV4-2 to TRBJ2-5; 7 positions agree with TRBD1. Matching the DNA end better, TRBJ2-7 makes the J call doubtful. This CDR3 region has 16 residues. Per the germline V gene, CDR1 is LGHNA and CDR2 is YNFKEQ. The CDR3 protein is CASSQDPGTASYEQYF. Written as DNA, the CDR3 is TGTGCCAGCAGCCAAGATCCCGGGACAGCCTCCTACGAGCAGTACTTC.

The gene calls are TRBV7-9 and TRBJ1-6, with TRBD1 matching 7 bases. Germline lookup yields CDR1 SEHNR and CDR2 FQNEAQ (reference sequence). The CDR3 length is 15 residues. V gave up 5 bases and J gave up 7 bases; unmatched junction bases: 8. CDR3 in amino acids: CASSGGQEKNSPLHF. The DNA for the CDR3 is TGTGCCAGCAGCGGTGGACAGGAGAAAAATTCACCCCTCCACTTT.

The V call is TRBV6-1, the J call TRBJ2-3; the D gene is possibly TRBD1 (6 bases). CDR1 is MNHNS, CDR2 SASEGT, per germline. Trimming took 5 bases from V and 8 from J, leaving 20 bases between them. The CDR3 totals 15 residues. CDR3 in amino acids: CASSPYPDSGGTQYF. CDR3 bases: TGTGCCAGCAGTCCATATCCGGACAGTGGCGGTACGCAGTATTTT.